One sample yielded the 17 T cell receptor beta chains listed below, sequenced in a study of regulatory T cells in long-lasting Graves disease. Time point given: newly diagnosed GD, antithyroid drugs for less than 3 months. Preparation of the TCR library used RNA extracted from PBMCs. Arm-PCR of CDR3 regions with iRepertoire HTBI primers generated TCR beta libraries. Each CDR3 protein gets one entry after TCRdb re-called the multiplex PCR reads with MiXCR. The sample gives over 450,000 distinct CDR3 sequences, around 11% of which show up once; about 8.9% is in the top ten. These data are also associated with another study on T cells in Graves' hyperthyroidism and ophthalmopathy.

The sample was peripheral blood mononuclear cells (PBMCs), taken at new diagnosis, from a patient treated with antithyroid drugs. These receptors originate from a woman aged 25 to 39 with Graves disease.

This chain's CDR3 is CASSYSSRKTQYF. The CDR3 DNA follows: TGTGCCAGCAGTTACTCGTCCAGAAAGACCCAGTACTTC. The chain uses TRBV6-2 or TRBV6-3 and TRBJ2-5, with no clear D. This CDR3 region has 13 residues. CDR1 is MNHEY, CDR2 SVGEGT, per germline. V lost 0 bases to trimming and J lost 6 bases, with 8 bases between them.

This clonotype was counted many times. The chain uses TRBV27 and TRBJ1-6, with 8 bases fitting TRBD1. CDR1 is MNHEY and CDR2 is SMNVEV in the germline V gene (reference sequence). V shed 2 bases, J shed 10 bases, and the junction held 10 bases outside the gene matches. This CDR3 region has 16 residues. The CDR3 coding sequence is TGTGCCAGCAGTTTACAGGGACAGGTCAGCTACTCACCCCTCCACTTT. This codes for CASSLQGQVSYSPLHF.

The J gene is TRBJ1-2, the V gene TRBV4-1; D remains unclear. V lost 1 base and J lost 9, with 15 bases in between. The CDR3 extends over 14 amino acids. From germline, CDR1 is MGHRA and CDR2 YSYEKL. CDR3 loop: CASSQGSAKISYTF. As DNA, the CDR3 is TGCGCCAGCAGCCAAGGTTCGGCGAAGATTAGCTACACCTTC.

Ten or more counts support this clonotype. V usage is TRBV30 and J usage is TRBJ1-3; D remains unclear. There are 16 residues in the CDR3. V gave up 3 bases and J gave up 0 bases, with 15 bases separating them. Germline assignment: CDR1 GTSNPN and CDR2 SVGIG (reference sequence). This CDR3 reads CAWSSAKTSSGNTIYF. As DNA, the CDR3 is TGTGCCTGGAGCTCGGCCAAAACCTCCTCTGGAAACACCATATATTTT.

This clonotype was counted ten times or more. V usage is TRBV28 and J usage is TRBJ2-7; no firm D call. The CDR3 consists of 12 residues. V lost 5 bases and J lost 7, with 12 bases in between. The germline CDR1 and CDR2 sequences are MDHEN and SYDVKM. In nucleotides, the CDR3 is TGTGCCAGCAGTGACCAATTGGGAGAGCAGTACTTC. Protein: CASSDQLGEQYF. Based on the CDR3 plus reference TRBV28 and TRBJ2-7, the full variable domain is DVKVTQSSRYLVKRTGEKVFLECVQDMDHENMFWYRQDPGLGLRLIYFSYDVKMKEKGDIPEGYSVSREKKERFSLILESASTNQTSMYLCASSDQLGEQYFGPGTRLTVT.

This clonotype came up many times. As DNA, the CDR3 is TGTGCCAGCAGCCCCGCCGGACTAGCTGGGTACAATGAGCAGTTCTTC. Translation gives CASSPAGLAGYNEQFF. The chain joins TRBV11-3 to TRBJ2-1; TRBD2 matches at 8 bases. The V and J ends lost 5 bases and 4 bases, in that order; junction bases with no gene match: 10. Germline values: CDR1 SGHNT, CDR2 YENEEA. This CDR3 has 16 residues.

This clonotype was found a few times. This chain links TRBV6-1 with TRBJ2-2, with D hard to call. Germline V lookup: CDR1 MNHNS, CDR2 SASEGT. The CDR3 runs to 14 residues. Trimming removed 3 bases at V and 3 bases at J, with 8 bases between. The CDR3 is CASSDRTYTGELFF. The DNA for the CDR3 is TGTGCCAGCAGTGACAGGACCTACACCGGGGAGCTGTTTTTT.

This clonotype was picked up many times. The rearrangement joins TRBV28 to TRBJ2-5, with TRBD1 identical over 8 bases. Germline V gene sequence: CDR1 MDHEN, CDR2 SYDVKM. There are 13 residues in the CDR3. V shed 6 bases, J shed 5 bases, and the junction held 5 bases outside the gene matches. The CDR3 bases are TGTGCCAGCAGGATGACAGGGGCTGAGACCCAGTACTTC. This encodes CASRMTGAETQYF.

This clonotype has at least ten counts. V usage is TRBV6-1 and J usage is TRBJ1-1; no definite D call. The germline CDR1 and CDR2 sequences are MNHNS and SASEGT. The CDR3 spans 14 residues. The ends were cut back, 7 bases at V and 4 bases at J, with 16 bases in the middle. The CDR3 region has the DNA TGTGCCAGCATGCCGGGAGGGATTAGCACTGAAGCTTTCTTT. It specifies CASMPGGISTEAFF.

This clonotype showed up just a few times. The rearrangement uses TRBV2 and TRBJ1-6, with D perhaps matching TRBD1 (6 bases). There are 15 residues in the CDR3. Trimming pared 4 bases from V and 8 bases from J, leaving 15 bases between. Per the germline V gene, CDR1 is SNHLY and CDR2 is FYNNEI. CDR3 nucleotides: TGTGCCAGCAGTGGACCCACAGGGAACTATTCACCCCTCCACTTT. This sequence encodes CASSGPTGNYSPLHF.

The chain has TRBV29-1 and TRBJ2-1; 12 bases agree with TRBD2. V was pared by 5 bases and J by 8 bases, with 4 bases of the junction left unmatched. CDR3 length equals 13 residues. Germline V gene lookup returns CDR1 SQVTM and CDR2 ANQGSEA. CDR3 in DNA: TGCAGCGTTAAACTAGCGGGAGGCGATGAGCAGTTCTTC. Amino acids: CSVKLAGGDEQFF.

Comment on this clonotype: A single base separates this from a much larger clone, so it may be a read error. The chain has TRBV6-2 or TRBV6-3 and TRBJ2-3; the D gene is possibly TRBD1 (5 bases). The CDR3 consists of 15 residues. Germline V gives CDR1 MNHEY, CDR2 SVGEGT. For the CDR3, the DNA is TGTGCCAGCAGTTACTCGAGAATTTACACAGGTACGCAGTATTTT. This gives the protein CASSYSRIYTGTQYF.

This clonotype was seen at least ten times. The J gene is TRBJ2-5, the V gene TRBV2; 7 nucleotides match TRBD2. Germline-derived CDR1 and CDR2 are SNHLY and FYNNEI. V was pared by 5 bases and J by 8 bases, with 14 bases of the junction left unmatched. This CDR3 is 15 amino acids long. This CDR3 reads CASSPLSGFGGTQYF. CDR3 nucleotide sequence: TGTGCCAGCAGTCCACTTAGCGGGTTCGGAGGCACCCAGTACTTC.

This clonotype was detected many times. The chain couples TRBV15 to TRBJ1-5; D is unresolved. Germline V gives CDR1 LNHNV, CDR2 YYDKDF (reference sequence). The CDR3 sequence is 15 residues long. Trimming removed 0 bases at V and 3 bases at J, with 9 bases between. CDR3 sequence: CATSRDDTSNQPQHF. CDR3 nucleotide sequence: TGTGCCACCAGCAGAGATGACACGTCCAATCAGCCCCAGCATTTT.

This clonotype was recorded many times. The V and J genes are TRBV9 and TRBJ2-7, with 8 nucleotides matching TRBD2. Germline trimming cut 3 bases from V and 6 bases from J; bases unmatched to any gene: 8. Germline assignment: CDR1 SGDLS and CDR2 YYNGEE. The CDR3 has 14 residues. This CDR3 is CASSAGTSFLEQYF. The CDR3 nucleotides are TGTGCCAGCAGCGCCGGGACTAGTTTCCTCGAGCAGTACTTC.

This clonotype was counted many times. V gene TRBV2 combines with J gene TRBJ2-7; 14 nucleotides agree with TRBD2. Germline-derived CDR1 and CDR2 are SNHLY and FYNNEI. The V segment lost 6 bases and the J segment 4 bases; nucleotides outside the gene matches: 5. There are 15 residues in the CDR3. CDR3 in amino acids: CASSHGLAGGYEQYF. The CDR3 bases are TGTGCCAGCAGCCACGGACTAGCGGGGGGATACGAGCAGTACTTC.

This clonotype was counted between two and nine times. This chain links TRBV30 with TRBJ1-4; D gene uncertain. The germline V gene has CDR1 GTSNPN and CDR2 SVGIG (reference sequence). The CDR3 consists of 14 residues. The germline V and J ends were trimmed by 0 bases and 8 bases, with 13 bases remaining between them. The DNA of the CDR3 is TGTGCCTGGAGTGTGGGGAGCCAAGGGGAAAAACTGTTTTTT. Its protein product is CAWSVGSQGEKLFF.